The 24 T cell receptor beta chains below all came from one sample that was sequenced in a study of T cells in Graves' hyperthyroidism and ophthalmopathy (dated 2019 in TCRdb). Libraries were constructed by multiplex PCR. TCRdb records Illumina HiSeq 2000 as the sequencer. The TCR beta CDR3 regions were amplified from the RNA transcripts. A first-round RT-PCR of the TCR CDR3 used the HTBI primer set with the Qiagen OneStep RT-PCR kit. In-frame beta chains were kept once TCRdb had trimmed the public reads at Q25 with fastp and called clones with MiXCR. Rows merge per CDR3 protein into single entries with the most common DNA and genes. This sample lists 400,000 or so distinct CDR3 sequences; roughly 13% were detected once. The biggest ten clones account for 28% of the sample. The source material was blood. The receptors originated from a man over 45 with Graves' ophthalmopathy.

The chain is built from TRBV7-8 and TRBJ1-4; D is uncertain. The CDR3 loop spans 14 amino acids. V lost 1 base and J lost 7, with 10 bases in between. Germline V gene sequence: CDR1 SGHVS, CDR2 FQNEAQ. The CDR3 DNA reads as TGTGCCAGCAGCTTAGATTTCGTGTCTGAAAAACTGTTTTTT. This codes for CASSLDFVSEKLFF.

This clonotype came up many times. The chain couples TRBV18 to TRBJ2-3; 8 bases map to TRBD2. Germline V gene lookup returns CDR1 KGHSH and CDR2 LQKENI. The CDR3 has 15 amino acids. After removal of 4 bases from V and 2 bases from J, the junction contained 5 bases not matched to a gene. The CDR3 reads CASSQLAATTDTQYF. The CDR3, as DNA: TGTGCCAGCTCACAACTAGCGGCAACCACAGATACGCAGTATTTT.

This clonotype appeared many times. This chain uses TRBV25-1 with TRBJ2-6; D perhaps matches TRBD1 (6 bases). The CDR3 is made up of 18 amino acids. The V end was cut by 2 bases, the J end by 2 bases, with 16 bases between. CDR1 and CDR2 from the germline V gene are MGHDK and SYGVNS. CDR3 DNA: TGTGCCAGCAGTGAACCCTATCCGGACAGTACTGGGGCCAACGTCCTGACTTTC. It specifies CASSEPYPDSTGANVLTF.

This clonotype was observed many times. The gene calls are TRBV20-1 and TRBJ2-3, with D unclear. CDR1 and CDR2 (germline): DFQATT, SNEGSKA (reference sequence). The CDR3 loop spans 10 amino acids. The ends were cut back, 6 bases at V and 8 bases at J, with 9 bases in the middle. In DNA form, the CDR3 reads TGCAGTGCCGACTCGGGTACGCAGTATTTT. Its translation: CSADSGTQYF.

This clonotype was found many times. The rearrangement joins TRBV2 to TRBJ2-7; 15 bases align to TRBD2. The J segment lost 1 base and the V segment lost 3 bases, leaving 1 base of the junction unmatched. In germline, CDR1 is SNHLY, CDR2 FYNNEI. This CDR3 contains 16 residues. The CDR3 spells CASSDGLAGGSYEQYF. CDR3 DNA: TGTGCCAGCAGTGATGGACTAGCGGGAGGGTCCTACGAGCAGTACTTC.

V and J are TRBV12-3 or TRBV12-4 and TRBJ1-1; 9 bases are shared with TRBD1. V lost 6 bases, J lost 2 bases, and 4 bases stayed unmatched. The CDR3 consists of 14 residues. This CDR3 is CASRQDRGNTEAFF. The CDR3 nucleotides are TGTGCCAGCAGGCAGGACAGGGGAAACACTGAAGCTTTCTTT.

The chain has TRBV4-1 and TRBJ1-2; D gene ambiguous. V shed 4 bases and J shed 1 base, with 13 bases lying between them. The CDR3 contains 15 residues. Germline values: CDR1 MGHRA, CDR2 YSYEKL. This CDR3 is CASSRRTVLNYGYTF. The CDR3 nucleotides read TGCGCCAGCAGCCGAAGAACAGTACTTAACTATGGCTACACCTTC.

This clonotype was observed once. The genes are TRBV12-3 or TRBV12-4 and TRBJ1-6, with D unclear. The CDR3 length is 13 residues. Between the trimmed V and J ends, which lost 2 bases and 6 bases, there was a span of 5 bases. The CDR3 is CASSLRANSPLHF. The CDR3 region has the DNA TGTGCCAGCAGTTTAAGGGCTAATTCACCCCTCCACTTT.

This clonotype was detected ten times or more. This rearrangement joins TRBV6-1 to TRBJ2-7; the D is unclear. The germline V and J ends were trimmed by 5 bases and 3 bases, with 8 bases remaining between them. CDR3 size: 12 residues. Germline-derived CDR1 and CDR2 are MNHNS and SASEGT. The CDR3 sequence: CASSKGFYEQYF. Written as DNA, the CDR3 is TGTGCCAGCAGTAAAGGGTTCTACGAGCAGTACTTC.

This clonotype was observed at least ten times. The gene calls are TRBV5-1 and TRBJ2-7; 8 bases are shared with TRBD1. Looked up from germline, CDR1 is SGHRS and CDR2 is YFSETQ. The CDR3 is made up of 18 amino acids. V was clipped by 4 bases and J by 2 bases; unmatched bases: 17. This CDR3 reads CASSQTPGGSSQTYEQYF. Written as DNA, the CDR3 is TGCGCCAGCAGCCAGACTCCAGGGGGCTCCTCCCAAACCTACGAGCAGTACTTC.

The sample holds many counts of this clonotype. This chain links TRBV5-1 with TRBJ2-3; 10 bases are shared with TRBD2. The CDR3 is 16 residues long. J lost 0 bases, V lost 5 bases, and 6 bases had no gene match. Germline V gives CDR1 SGHRS, CDR2 YFSETQ. CDR3 residues: CASSWTSGTSTDTQYF. The DNA of the CDR3 is TGCGCCAGCAGTTGGACTAGCGGCACTAGCACAGATACGCAGTATTTT.

The chain joins TRBV29-1 to TRBJ1-1; D is unresolved. Trimming removed 1 base at V and 9 bases at J, with 15 bases between. CDR1 SQVTM and CDR2 ANQGSEA come from the germline V gene. The CDR3 spans 13 residues. CDR3 in amino acids: CSVEGRTPEKAFF. The CDR3 region has the DNA TGCAGCGTTGAAGGACGGACTCCGGAAAAAGCTTTCTTT.

The chain joins TRBV29-1 to TRBJ2-2; possible D gene TRBD2, 6 bases. The CDR3 has 12 residues. CDR1 is SQVTM and CDR2 is ANQGSEA in the germline V gene. The V and J ends lost 4 bases and 6 bases respectively, with 9 bases between them. The CDR3 spells CSVAWRAGELFF. For the CDR3, the DNA is TGCAGCGTTGCTTGGAGGGCCGGGGAGCTGTTTTTT.

This clonotype was detected ten times or more. CDR3 bases: TGTGCCAGCAGCCCTTGGGGAGGTGAAGCTTTCTTT. This gives the protein CASSPWGGEAFF. The V and J genes are TRBV13 and TRBJ1-1, with D hard to call. With 5 bases removed from V and 7 bases from J, the gap between germline ends came to 11 bases. The CDR3 sequence is 12 residues long. Germline V lookup: CDR1 PRHDT, CDR2 FYEKMQ (reference sequence).

This clonotype has a count of ten or more. This sequence joins TRBV19 and TRBJ1-1, with 7 bases aligning to TRBD1. The CDR3 length is 22 residues. V lost 1 base and J lost 5; bases outside the gene matches: 28. CDR1 is LNHDA and CDR2 is SQIVND in the germline V gene (reference sequence). The CDR3 sequence is CASSIGRLRTSLLGQDLTEAFF. In DNA, the CDR3 is TGTGCCAGTAGTATAGGGCGCCTACGGACTTCTCTCCTAGGACAGGATCTTACTGAAGCTTTCTTT. Complete variable domain (other parts from reference TRBV19 and TRBJ1-1): DGGITQSPKYLFRKEGQNVTLSCEQNLNHDAMYWYRQDPGQGLRLIYYSQIVNDFQKGDIAEGYSVSREKKESFPLTVTSAQKNPTAFYLCASSIGRLRTSLLGQDLTEAFFGQGTRLTVV.

This clonotype was observed many times. The rearrangement joins TRBV7-3 to TRBJ2-3; the match to TRBD2 covers 11 bases. CDR1 and CDR2 (germline): SGHTA, FQGTGA. J gave up 6 bases and V 2 bases, and 4 bases lay outside the gene matches. The CDR3 covers 15 residues. The CDR3, as DNA: TGTGCCAGCAGCTTAGGACTAGCGGGCGGTGATACGCAGTATTTT. As protein: CASSLGLAGGDTQYF.

This clonotype was seen ten or more times. V gene TRBV2 combines with J gene TRBJ1-5; D gene ambiguous. CDR1 is SNHLY and CDR2 is FYNNEI in the germline V gene. Between the trimmed V and J ends, which lost 10 bases and 0 bases, there was a span of 13 bases. This CDR3 comprises 14 residues. CDR3 loop: CATKDGNSNQPQHF. The DNA for the CDR3 is TGTGCCACCAAAGATGGTAATAGCAATCAGCCCCAGCATTTT.

This clonotype occurred many times. The chain links TRBV5-1 to TRBJ1-4; 9 nucleotides match TRBD1. Germline loops: CDR1 SGHRS, CDR2 YFSETQ. CDR3 length: 14 amino acids. The J segment lost 6 bases and the V segment lost 4 bases, leaving 4 bases of the junction unmatched. CDR3: CASSKTGGDEKLFF. CDR3 in DNA: TGCGCCAGCAGCAAAACAGGGGGCGATGAAAAACTGTTTTTT.

The CDR3 DNA sequence: TGTGCCAGCAGCTTGGGGGCGGCATTAGCCAAAAACATTCAGTACTTC. This codes for CASSLGAALAKNIQYF. The V call is TRBV7-8, the J call TRBJ2-4, with D maybe TRBD1 (6 bases). The CDR3 is 16 amino acids. Trimming pared 3 bases from V and 0 bases from J, leaving 12 bases between. Germline CDR1 reads SGHVS; CDR2 reads FQNEAQ.

In this sample, this clonotype turned up many times. The gene calls are TRBV11-2 and TRBJ2-7, with D uncertain. This CDR3 comprises 13 residues. V shed 4 bases and J shed 6 bases, with 13 bases lying between them. Germline V gene lookup returns CDR1 SGHAT and CDR2 FQNNGV. The CDR3 DNA sequence: TGTGCCAGCAGCTCGCACAACGGGCGCGAGCAGTACTTC. Translated, it gives CASSSHNGREQYF.

This clonotype was observed at least ten times. The chain uses TRBV2 and TRBJ2-5, with a tentative D call TRBD2 (5 bases). The CDR3 has 11 residues. The V end lost 7 bases, the J end lost 5 bases, and 8 bases lay between the germline ends. In germline, CDR1 is SNHLY, CDR2 FYNNEI. CDR3: CASTGWETQYF. The CDR3 nucleotides are TGTGCCAGCACGGGGTGGGAGACCCAGTACTTC.

This clonotype was counted many times. This chain uses TRBV7-8 with TRBJ2-5; maybe TRBD2 (6 bases). V was pared by 5 bases and J by 4 bases, with 14 bases between. The CDR3 runs 14 residues. Per the germline V gene, CDR1 is SGHVS and CDR2 is FQNEAQ. The CDR3 coding sequence is TGTGCCAGCAGCCAAGGGTCAGCGGGAGAGACCCAGTACTTC. The encoded protein is CASSQGSAGETQYF.

This clonotype occurred many times. CDR3 loop: CASSYSSGSGETQYF. For the CDR3, the DNA is TGTGCCAGCAGTTACTCGTCTGGGAGCGGGGAGACCCAGTACTTC. J is TRBJ2-5 and V is TRBV6-5; D is possibly TRBD2 (6 bases). The CDR3 is 15 amino acids. Germline lookup yields CDR1 MNHEY and CDR2 SVGAGI. V lost 0 bases to trimming and J lost 5 bases, with 13 bases between them.

There are many counts of this clonotype. The chain is built from TRBV5-4 and TRBJ2-7; no reliable D call. This CDR3 spans 14 amino acids. Germline V gene lookup returns CDR1 SGHNT and CDR2 YYREEE (reference sequence). Deletions cut 0 bases from V and 4 bases from J, with 11 bases between. The CDR3 sequence is CASSLVDSRYEQYF. DNA of the CDR3: TGTGCCAGCAGCTTGGTTGATAGCCGTTACGAGCAGTACTTC.